The 18 T cell receptor beta chains presented below share a single source sample, sequenced in a study of blood T cell repertoires in COVID-19. Clones were sequenced by immunoSEQ multiplex PCR, and TCRdb holds only the in-frame ones, with some missing. The profile shows about 360,000 clones, 81% of them singletons. What was sequenced was peripheral blood. Receptor source: a human donor with acute or convalescent COVID-19. The donor label of this sample is uncertain.

The chain carries TRBV7-2 and TRBJ2-1; 8 bases line up with TRBD2. The junction had 3 bases not matched to a gene; V was cut back by 5 bases and J by 0 bases. Germline lookup yields CDR1 SGHTA and CDR2 FQGNSA. The CDR3 sequence is 15 residues long. The DNA of the CDR3 is TGTGCCAGCAGCACCAGCGGGAGCTCCTACAATGAGCAGTTCTTC. Translated: CASSTSGSSYNEQFF.

The chain is built from TRBV18 and TRBJ2-7; 8 nucleotides align to TRBD2. Germline V CDR1 and CDR2: KGHSH, LQKENI. This CDR3 is 15 amino acids long. With V trimmed by 0 bases and J by 2 bases, 3 bases remained unmatched. CDR3 sequence (DNA): TGTGCCAGCTCACCACCGTCTAGCGGGCCCTACGAGCAGTACTTC. This encodes CASSPPSSGPYEQYF. The full variable domain, with the rest looked up from reference TRBV18 and TRBJ2-7, is NAGVMQNPRHLVRRRGQEARLRCSPMKGHSHVYWYRQLPEEGLKFMVYLQKENIIDESGMPKERFSAEFPKEGPSILRIQQVVRGDSAAYFCASSPPSSGPYEQYFGPGTRLTVT.

This clone came up a few times. The V and J genes are TRBV28 and TRBJ1-2; 8 nucleotides match TRBD1. With V trimmed by 7 bases and J by 5 bases, 15 bases remained unmatched. Germline V gene sequence: CDR1 MDHEN, CDR2 SYDVKM. The CDR3 has 16 residues. CDR3 in DNA: TGTGCCAGCACCGATAACCGGGACAGGATGACATATGGCTACACCTTC. The encoded protein is CASTDNRDRMTYGYTF.

The V and J genes are TRBV2 and TRBJ2-1, with TRBD1 matching over 9 bases. V shed 6 bases and J 8 bases; nucleotides not matched to a gene: 2. Germline V gene lookup returns CDR1 SNHLY and CDR2 FYNNEI. The CDR3 is 12 residues long. This chain's CDR3 is CASSRDRDEQFF. CDR3 DNA sequence: TGTGCCAGCAGCCGGGACAGGGATGAGCAGTTCTTC.

This chain joins TRBV13 and TRBJ2-3, with D perhaps TRBD2 (6 bases). This CDR3 comprises 15 residues. CDR1 and CDR2 (germline): PRHDT, FYEKMQ (reference sequence). V lost 5 bases, J lost 1 base, and 13 bases lay in between. The DNA for the CDR3 is TGTGCCAGCAGCCCAGGGACTCTTCGCACAGATACGCAGTATTTT. It translates to CASSPGTLRTDTQYF.

This clone was recorded once. The chain has TRBV2 and TRBJ1-1; unclear D gene. The CDR3 contains 17 residues. The V end lost 3 bases, the J end lost 1 base, and 18 bases lay between the germline ends. Germline-derived CDR1 and CDR2 are SNHLY and FYNNEI. The CDR3 spells CASSEIVGEAGNTEAFF. The CDR3 DNA sequence: TGTGCCAGCAGTGAGATTGTTGGGGAGGCGGGGAACACTGAAGCTTTCTTT.

The chain carries TRBV18 and TRBJ2-1, with 14 nucleotides matching TRBD2. Germline assignment: CDR1 KGHSH and CDR2 LQKENI. The V segment lost 3 bases and the J segment 8 bases; nucleotides outside the gene matches: 18. The CDR3 has 20 residues. CDR3 residues: CASSPRLAGGPFLFSDEQFF. DNA for the CDR3: TGTGCCAGCTCACCGAGACTAGCGGGGGGGCCTTTCCTTTTTTCGGATGAGCAGTTCTTC.

The rearrangement links TRBV18 to TRBJ2-1, with 9 bases fitting TRBD1. V was pared by 3 bases and J by 2 bases, with 5 bases of the junction left unmatched. The CDR3 runs to 16 residues. Germline V lookup: CDR1 KGHSH, CDR2 LQKENI. CDR3: CASSPPNRGPYNEQFF. The CDR3 nucleotides read TGTGCCAGCTCACCTCCAAACAGGGGGCCCTACAATGAGCAGTTCTTC.

This clone was observed once. The rearrangement joins TRBV6-5 to TRBJ1-2; TRBD1 matches 8 bases. The V gene's germline CDR1 is MNHEY and CDR2 SVGAGI. This CDR3 has 14 amino acids. J gave up 2 bases and V 7 bases, and 6 bases lay outside the gene matches. As DNA, the CDR3 is TGTGCCAGCATTCCGACAGGGGCGAACTATGGCTACACCTTC. This gives the protein CASIPTGANYGYTF.

CDR3 in DNA: TGTGCCAGCAGGGATAGCCCGAATAACAAAGAGACCCAGTACTTC. Amino acids: CASRDSPNNKETQYF. This chain joins TRBV27 and TRBJ2-5, with no clear D. Germline V gene sequence: CDR1 MNHEY, CDR2 SMNVEV (reference sequence). The CDR3 consists of 15 residues. The V gene lost 6 bases and the J gene lost 3 bases, with 17 bases spanning the gap.

This clone appeared a single time. The V call is TRBV4-2, the J call TRBJ2-5; perhaps TRBD1 as D (6 bases). V gave up 3 bases and J gave up 3 bases, with 14 bases separating them. The CDR3 totals 15 residues. The germline V gene encodes CDR1 LGHNA and CDR2 YNFKEQ. In DNA, the CDR3 is TGTGCCAGCAGCCAGGCGCCGGGACAAAAAGAGACCCAGTACTTC. It specifies CASSQAPGQKETQYF.

The J gene is TRBJ1-2, the V gene TRBV30; the D is unclear. Germline CDR1 reads GTSNPN; CDR2 reads SVGIG (reference sequence). The CDR3 spans 14 residues. Deletions cut 5 bases from V and 0 bases from J, with 13 bases between. The CDR3 spells CAWAGGGTNYGYTF. CDR3 bases: TGTGCCTGGGCGGGAGGAGGCACTAACTATGGCTACACCTTC. The full variable domain, with the rest looked up from reference TRBV30 and TRBJ1-2, is SQTIHQWPATLVQPVGSPLSLECTVEGTSNPNLYWYRQAAGRGLQLLFYSVGIGQISSEVPQNLSASRPQDRQFILSSKKLLLSDSGFYLCAWAGGGTNYGYTFGSGTRLTVV.

The gene calls are TRBV4-1 and TRBJ2-5; 8 bases line up with TRBD1. The germline V gene encodes CDR1 MGHRA and CDR2 YSYEKL. The J segment lost 3 bases and the V segment lost 2 bases, leaving 5 bases of the junction unmatched. The CDR3 loop spans 15 amino acids. The CDR3 DNA is TGCGCCAGCAGCCAACAGGGGGCGGGTGAAGAGACCCAGTACTTC. Translating gives CASSQQGAGEETQYF.

V usage is TRBV16 and J usage is TRBJ2-1, with 9 positions matching TRBD2. CDR1 and CDR2 from the germline V gene are KGHSY and FQNENV. Trimming at V came to 5 bases and at J to 3 bases, leaving 5 bases not matched to a gene. The CDR3 has 15 residues. CDR3 sequence reads: CASSAGAGGYNEQFF. The CDR3 region has the DNA TGTGCCAGCAGCGCAGGAGCGGGAGGCTACAATGAGCAGTTCTTC.

The chain is built from TRBV7-2 and TRBJ1-6; 8 bases map to TRBD1. V was clipped by 3 bases and J by 7 bases; unmatched bases: 5. Germline-derived CDR1 and CDR2 are SGHTA and FQGNSA. There are 15 residues in the CDR3. CDR3 in amino acids: CASSLDRALNSPLHF. Here the CDR3 DNA reads TGTGCCAGCAGCTTGGACAGGGCTTTAAATTCACCCCTCCACTTT. The entire variable domain, with the rest obtained from reference TRBV7-2 and TRBJ1-6, is as follows: GAGVSQSPSNKVTEKGKDVELRCDPISGHTALYWYRQSLGQGLEFLIYFQGNSAPDKSGLPSDRFSAERTGGSVSTLTIQRTQQEDSAVYLCASSLDRALNSPLHFGNGTRLTVT.

The J gene is TRBJ1-1, the V gene TRBV29-1; D perhaps matches TRBD1 (5 bases). CDR1 and CDR2 from the germline V gene are SQVTM and ANQGSEA. Deletions cut 7 bases from V and 3 bases from J, with 15 bases between. The length of the CDR3 is 13 residues. CDR3 DNA sequence: TGCAGCGGTGCATTTGGGGGGGACACTGAAGCTTTCTTT. Its protein is CSGAFGGDTEAFF. The full variable domain, in which reference TRBV29-1 and TRBJ1-1 provide the parts outside the CDR3, is SAVISQKPSRDICQRGTSLTIQCQVDSQVTMMFWYRQQPGQSLTLIATANQGSEATYESGFVIDKFPISRPNLTFSTLTVSNMSPEDSSIYLCSGAFGGDTEAFFGQGTRLTVV.

The V and J genes are TRBV10-3 and TRBJ2-7; 7 bases align to TRBD2. The length of the CDR3 is 14 residues. The V gene's germline CDR1 is ENHRY and CDR2 SYGVKD. The J segment lost 4 bases and the V segment lost 0 bases, leaving 3 bases of the junction unmatched. For the CDR3, the DNA is TGTGCCATCAGTGAGTCGATGGGGGGGTACGAGCAGTACTTC. This gives the protein CAISESMGGYEQYF.

This chain links TRBV19 with TRBJ2-1; 10 bases match TRBD2. This CDR3 is 14 amino acids long. Per germline, CDR1 LNHDA and CDR2 SQIVND (reference sequence). V dropped 10 bases and J dropped 0; count of bases not matched to a gene: 3. The CDR3 here is CATLAGVSYNEQFF. The CDR3 DNA follows: TGTGCCACTCTAGCGGGGGTCTCCTACAATGAGCAGTTCTTC.